This TCR beta chain came from a study of shared clonotypes between healthy human individuals. Measured with immunoSEQ multiplex PCR; TCRdb has only the in-frame clones, and not every one. The data contain over 400,000 clones, roughly 95% of them singletons. The CDR3 length is 15 residues. Germline-derived CDR1 and CDR2 are SGHAT and FQNNGV. This TCR was sampled from a woman younger than 45 in good health. The chain uses TRBV11-2 and TRBJ2-5, with 7 bases aligning to TRBD1. The J call may not be correct, given that the DNA end is closer to TRBJ2-7. Sequencing input: naive CD4+ T cells sorted from blood. The sample's subset: CD45RA+ positively selected. In DNA, the CDR3 is TGTGCCAGCAGCTTAGCCGCAGGGGGAGACTACGAGCAGTACTTC. Translation: CASSLAAGGDYEQYF.